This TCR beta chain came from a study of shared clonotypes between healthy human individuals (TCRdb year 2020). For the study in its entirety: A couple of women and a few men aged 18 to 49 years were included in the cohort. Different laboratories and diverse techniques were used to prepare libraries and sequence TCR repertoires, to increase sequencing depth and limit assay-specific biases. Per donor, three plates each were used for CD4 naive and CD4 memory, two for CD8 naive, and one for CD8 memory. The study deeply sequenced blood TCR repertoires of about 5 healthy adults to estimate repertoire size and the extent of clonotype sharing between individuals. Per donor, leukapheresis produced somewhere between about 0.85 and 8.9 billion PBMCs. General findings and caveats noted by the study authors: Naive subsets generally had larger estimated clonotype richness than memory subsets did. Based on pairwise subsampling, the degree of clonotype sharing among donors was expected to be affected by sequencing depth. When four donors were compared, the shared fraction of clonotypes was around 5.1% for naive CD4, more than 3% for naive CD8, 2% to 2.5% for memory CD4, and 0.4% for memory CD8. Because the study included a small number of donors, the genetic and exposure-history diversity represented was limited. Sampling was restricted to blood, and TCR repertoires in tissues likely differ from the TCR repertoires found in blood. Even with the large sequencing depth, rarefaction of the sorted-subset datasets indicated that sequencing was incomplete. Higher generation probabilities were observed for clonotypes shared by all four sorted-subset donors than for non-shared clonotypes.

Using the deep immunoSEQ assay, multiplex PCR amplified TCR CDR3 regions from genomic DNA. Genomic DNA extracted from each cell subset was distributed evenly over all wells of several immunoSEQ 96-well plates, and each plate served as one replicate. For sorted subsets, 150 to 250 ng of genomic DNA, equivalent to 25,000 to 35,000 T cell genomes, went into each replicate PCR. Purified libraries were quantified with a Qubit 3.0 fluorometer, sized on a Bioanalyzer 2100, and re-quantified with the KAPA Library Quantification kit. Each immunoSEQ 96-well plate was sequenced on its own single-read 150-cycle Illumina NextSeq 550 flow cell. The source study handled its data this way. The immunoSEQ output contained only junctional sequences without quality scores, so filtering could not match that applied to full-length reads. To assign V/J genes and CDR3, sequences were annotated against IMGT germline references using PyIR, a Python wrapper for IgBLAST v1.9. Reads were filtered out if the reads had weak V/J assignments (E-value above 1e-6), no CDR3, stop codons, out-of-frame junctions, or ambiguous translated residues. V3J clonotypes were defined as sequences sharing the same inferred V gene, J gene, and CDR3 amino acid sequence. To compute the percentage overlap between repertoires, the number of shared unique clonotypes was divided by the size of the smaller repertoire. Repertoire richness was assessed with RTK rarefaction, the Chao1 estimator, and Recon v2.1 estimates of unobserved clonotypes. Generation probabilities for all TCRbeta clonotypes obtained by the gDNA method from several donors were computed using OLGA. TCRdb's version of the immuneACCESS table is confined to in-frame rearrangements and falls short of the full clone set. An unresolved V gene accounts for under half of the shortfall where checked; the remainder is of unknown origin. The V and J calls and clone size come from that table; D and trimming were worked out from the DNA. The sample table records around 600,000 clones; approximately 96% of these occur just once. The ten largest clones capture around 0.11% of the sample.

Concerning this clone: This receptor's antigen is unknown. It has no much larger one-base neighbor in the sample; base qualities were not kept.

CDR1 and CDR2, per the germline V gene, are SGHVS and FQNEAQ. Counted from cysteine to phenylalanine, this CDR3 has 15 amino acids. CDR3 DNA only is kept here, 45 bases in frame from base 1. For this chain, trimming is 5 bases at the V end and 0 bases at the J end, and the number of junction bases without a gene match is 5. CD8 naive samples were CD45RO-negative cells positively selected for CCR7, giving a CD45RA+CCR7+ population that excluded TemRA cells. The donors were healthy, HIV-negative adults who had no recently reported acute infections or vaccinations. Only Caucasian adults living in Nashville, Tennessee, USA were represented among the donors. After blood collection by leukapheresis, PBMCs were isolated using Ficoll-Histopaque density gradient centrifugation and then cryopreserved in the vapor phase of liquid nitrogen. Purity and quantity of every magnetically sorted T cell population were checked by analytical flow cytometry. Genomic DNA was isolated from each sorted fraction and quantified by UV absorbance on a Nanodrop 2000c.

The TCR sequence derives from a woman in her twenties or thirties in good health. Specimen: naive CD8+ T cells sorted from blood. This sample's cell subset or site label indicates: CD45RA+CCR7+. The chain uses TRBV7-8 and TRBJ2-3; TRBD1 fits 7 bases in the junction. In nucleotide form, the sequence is TGTGCCAGCAGCACAGGGACAGCGAGCACAGATACGCAGTATTTT. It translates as CASSTGTASTDTQYF.